This T cell receptor (beta chain) originates from a study of Ad26.COV2.S vaccination and SARS-CoV-2 variants. Broader study findings: Responses of T cells in total may have been underestimated by the TCR breadth and depth analyses.

On this clone itself: Its antigen is unidentified.

TCRdb keeps only in-frame clones here, not all; method: immunoSEQ multiplex PCR. Here the sample spans about 350,000 clones, approximately 90% being singletons. V lost 5 bases to trimming and J lost 5 bases; unmatched junction nucleotides: 15. The CDR3 runs to 17 residues. Germline assignment: CDR1 SGHRS and CDR2 YFSETQ. Treatment defined: around 19 received Ad26.COV2.S at low or high dose, single or two shots; a few received placebo; per-sample allocation not given. After the first vaccine or placebo injection, samples were drawn on day 63. V gene TRBV5-1 combines with J gene TRBJ2-2; TRBD2 aligns across 7 bases. The receptor comes from a person between 18 and 65 years old who received the Ad26.COV2.S COVID-19 vaccine or a placebo. The material was peripheral blood, obtained in a trial of Ad26.COV2.S vaccine versus placebo. The CDR3 sequence: CASSIGTTRGPTGELFF. In DNA, the CDR3 is TGCGCCAGCAGTATCGGGACTACCCGAGGGCCTACCGGGGAGCTGTTTTTT.